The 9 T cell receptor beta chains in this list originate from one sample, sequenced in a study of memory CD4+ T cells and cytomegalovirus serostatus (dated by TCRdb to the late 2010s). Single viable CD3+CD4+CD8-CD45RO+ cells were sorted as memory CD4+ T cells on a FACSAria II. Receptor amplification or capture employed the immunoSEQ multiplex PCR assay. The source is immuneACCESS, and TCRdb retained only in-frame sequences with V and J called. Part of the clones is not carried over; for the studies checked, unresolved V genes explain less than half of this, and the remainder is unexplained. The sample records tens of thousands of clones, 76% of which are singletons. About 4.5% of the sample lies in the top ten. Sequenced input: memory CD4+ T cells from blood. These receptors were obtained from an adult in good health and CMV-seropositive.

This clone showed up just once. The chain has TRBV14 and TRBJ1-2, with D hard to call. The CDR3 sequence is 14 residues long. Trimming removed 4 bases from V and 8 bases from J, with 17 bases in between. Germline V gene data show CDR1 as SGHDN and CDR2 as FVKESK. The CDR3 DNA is TGTGCCAGCAGCCCCTACGTTGCCACCCAGGGCTACACCTTC. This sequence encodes CASSPYVATQGYTF.

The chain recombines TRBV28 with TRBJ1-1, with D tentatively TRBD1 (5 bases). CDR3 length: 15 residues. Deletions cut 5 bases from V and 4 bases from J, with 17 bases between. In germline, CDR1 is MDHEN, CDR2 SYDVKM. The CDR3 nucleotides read TGTGCCAGCAGTCCTGGCCTGACAGCGACCACTGAAGCTTTCTTT. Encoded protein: CASSPGLTATTEAFF.

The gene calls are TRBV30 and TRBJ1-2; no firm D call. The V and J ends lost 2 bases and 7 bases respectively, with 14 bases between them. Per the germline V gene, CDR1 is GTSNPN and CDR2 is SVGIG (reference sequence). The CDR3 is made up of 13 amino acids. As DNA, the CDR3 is TGTGCCTGGAGTTATTCGGCCCGGGGTGGCTACACCTTC. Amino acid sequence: CAWSYSARGGYTF.

The CDR3 protein is CASSFNTDTQYF. Here the CDR3 DNA reads TGCGCCAGCAGCTTTAACACAGATACGCAGTATTTT. The chain carries TRBV5-1 and TRBJ2-3; D ambiguous. Germline values: CDR1 SGHRS, CDR2 YFSETQ. The V gene lost 2 bases and the J gene lost 2 bases, with 3 bases spanning the gap. This CDR3 comprises 12 residues.

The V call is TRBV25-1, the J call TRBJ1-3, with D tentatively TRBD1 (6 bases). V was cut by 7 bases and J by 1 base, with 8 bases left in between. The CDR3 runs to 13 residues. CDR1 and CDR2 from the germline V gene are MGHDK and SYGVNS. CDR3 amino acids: CASNRGSGNTIYF. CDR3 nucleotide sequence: TGTGCCAGCAATAGGGGGTCTGGAAACACCATATATTTT. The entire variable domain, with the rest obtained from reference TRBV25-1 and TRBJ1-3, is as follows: EADIYQTPRYLVIGTGKKITLECSQTMGHDKMYWYQQDPGMELHLIHYSYGVNSTEKGDLSSESTVSRIRTEHFPLTLESARPSHTSQYLCASNRGSGNTIYFGEGSWLTVV.

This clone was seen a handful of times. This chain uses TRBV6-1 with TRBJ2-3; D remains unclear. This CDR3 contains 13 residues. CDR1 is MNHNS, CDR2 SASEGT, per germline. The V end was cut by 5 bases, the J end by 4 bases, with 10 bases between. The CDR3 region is CASSLGWADTQYF. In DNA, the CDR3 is TGTGCCAGCAGTCTAGGGTGGGCAGATACGCAGTATTTT.

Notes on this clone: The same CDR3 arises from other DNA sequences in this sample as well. Here the CDR3 DNA reads TGTGCCAGCAGCTTAGGTCAGTACAATGAGCAGTTCTTC. Translation: CASSLGQYNEQFF. This sequence joins TRBV7-7 and TRBJ2-1; D is unresolved. This CDR3 region has 13 residues. V was trimmed by 1 base and J by 4 bases, leaving 5 bases between them. CDR1 is SSHAT and CDR2 is FNYEAQ in the germline V gene (reference sequence).

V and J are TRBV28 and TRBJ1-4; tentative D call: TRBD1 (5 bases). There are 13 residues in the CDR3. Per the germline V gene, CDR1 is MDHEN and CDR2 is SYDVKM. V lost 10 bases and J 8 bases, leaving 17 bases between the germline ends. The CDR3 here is CAILGGEGEKLFF. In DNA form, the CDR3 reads TGTGCCATCCTGGGGGGGGAAGGCGAAAAACTGTTTTTT.

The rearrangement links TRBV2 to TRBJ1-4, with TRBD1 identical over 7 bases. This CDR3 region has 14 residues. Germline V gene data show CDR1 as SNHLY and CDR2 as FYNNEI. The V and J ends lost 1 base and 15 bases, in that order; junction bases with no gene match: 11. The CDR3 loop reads CASSEGRGSQPLFF. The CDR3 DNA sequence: TGTGCCAGCAGTGAAGGCAGGGGGTCCCAGCCATTGTTTTTT. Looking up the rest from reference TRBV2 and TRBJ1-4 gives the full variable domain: EPEVTQTPSHQVTQMGQEVILRCVPISNHLYFYWYRQILGQKVEFLVSFYNNEISEKSEIFDDQFSVERPDGSNFTLKIRSTKLEDSAMYFCASSEGRGSQPLFFGSGTQLSVL.